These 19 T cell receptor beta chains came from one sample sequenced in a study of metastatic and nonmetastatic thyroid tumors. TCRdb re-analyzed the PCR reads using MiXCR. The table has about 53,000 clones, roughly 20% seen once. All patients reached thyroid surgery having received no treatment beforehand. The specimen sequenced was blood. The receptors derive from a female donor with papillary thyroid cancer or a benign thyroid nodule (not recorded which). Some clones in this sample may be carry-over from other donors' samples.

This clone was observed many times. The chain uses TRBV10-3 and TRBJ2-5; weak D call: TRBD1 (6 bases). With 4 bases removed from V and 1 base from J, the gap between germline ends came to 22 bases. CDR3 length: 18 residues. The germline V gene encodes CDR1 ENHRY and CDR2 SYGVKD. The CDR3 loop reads CAISGARNRDTSQETQYF. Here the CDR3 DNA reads TGTGCCATCAGTGGGGCACGAAACCGGGACACCAGCCAAGAGACCCAGTACTTC.

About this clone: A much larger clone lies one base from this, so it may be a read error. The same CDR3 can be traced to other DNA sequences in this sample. CDR3 region: CASSSTGTSGRRADTQYF. The CDR3 DNA follows: TGTGCCAGCAGCTCGACCGGGACTAGCGGAAGGAGGGCAGATACGCAGTATTTT. The V and J genes are TRBV5-6 and TRBJ2-3; 11 bases map to TRBD2. J was trimmed by 4 bases and V by 3 bases; bases with no gene match: 13. Germline loops: CDR1 SGHDT, CDR2 YYEEEE. This CDR3 has 18 amino acids.

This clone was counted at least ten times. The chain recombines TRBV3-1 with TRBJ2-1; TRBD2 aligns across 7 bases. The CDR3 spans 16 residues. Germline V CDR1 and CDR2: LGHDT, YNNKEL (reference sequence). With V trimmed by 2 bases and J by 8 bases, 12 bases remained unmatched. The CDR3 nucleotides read TGTGCCAGCAGCCAATTTAGCGGGTCTCTACCGGATGAGCAGTTCTTC. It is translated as CASSQFSGSLPDEQFF.

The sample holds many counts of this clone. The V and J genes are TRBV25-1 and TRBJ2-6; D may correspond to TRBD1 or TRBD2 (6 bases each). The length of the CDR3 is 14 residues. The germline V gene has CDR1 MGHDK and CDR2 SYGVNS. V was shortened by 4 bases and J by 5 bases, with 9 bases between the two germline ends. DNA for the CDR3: TGTGCCAGCAGTGCGGGGGCCTGGGCCAACGTCCTGACTTTC. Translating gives CASSAGAWANVLTF.

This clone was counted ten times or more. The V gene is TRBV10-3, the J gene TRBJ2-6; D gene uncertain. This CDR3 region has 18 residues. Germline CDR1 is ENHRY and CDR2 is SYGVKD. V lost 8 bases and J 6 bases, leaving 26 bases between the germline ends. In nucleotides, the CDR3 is TGTGCCATCTTACCTCCCCAGGCCGGAACTCTGGAGGCCAACGTCCTGACTTTC. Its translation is CAILPPQAGTLEANVLTF.

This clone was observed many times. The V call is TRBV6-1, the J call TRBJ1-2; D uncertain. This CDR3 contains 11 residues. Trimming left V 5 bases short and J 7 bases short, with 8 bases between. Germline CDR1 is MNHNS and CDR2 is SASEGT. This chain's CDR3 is CASSPRTGYTF. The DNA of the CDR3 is TGTGCCAGCAGTCCCAGGACTGGCTACACCTTC.

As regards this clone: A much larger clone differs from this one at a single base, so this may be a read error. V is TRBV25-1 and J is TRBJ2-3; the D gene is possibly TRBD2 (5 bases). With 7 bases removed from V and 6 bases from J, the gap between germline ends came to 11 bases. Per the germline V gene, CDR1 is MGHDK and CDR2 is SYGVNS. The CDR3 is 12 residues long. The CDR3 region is CASIQRRDTQYF. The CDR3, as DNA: TGTGCCAGCATCCAGCGGCGGGATACGCAGTATTTT.

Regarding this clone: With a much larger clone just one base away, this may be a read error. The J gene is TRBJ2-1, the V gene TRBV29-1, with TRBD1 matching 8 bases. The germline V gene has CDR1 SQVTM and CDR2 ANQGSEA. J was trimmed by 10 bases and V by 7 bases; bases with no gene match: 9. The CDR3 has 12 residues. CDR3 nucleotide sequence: TGCAGCGCCTGGACAGGGTGCAACGAGCAGTTCTTC. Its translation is CSAWTGCNEQFF.

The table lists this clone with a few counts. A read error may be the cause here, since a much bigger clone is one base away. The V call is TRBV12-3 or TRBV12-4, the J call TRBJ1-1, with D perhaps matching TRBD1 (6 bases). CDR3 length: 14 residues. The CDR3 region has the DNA TGTTCCAGCAGTTTAAACAGGGCGAACACTGAAGCTTTCTTT. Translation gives CSSSLNRANTEAFF.

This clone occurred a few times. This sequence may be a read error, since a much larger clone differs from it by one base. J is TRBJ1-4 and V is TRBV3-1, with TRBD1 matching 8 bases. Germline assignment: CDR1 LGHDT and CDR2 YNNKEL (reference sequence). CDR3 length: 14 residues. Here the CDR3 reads CASSQRTGNEKLSF. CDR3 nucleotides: TGTGCCAGCAGCCAAAGGACAGGGAATGAAAAACTGTCTTTT.

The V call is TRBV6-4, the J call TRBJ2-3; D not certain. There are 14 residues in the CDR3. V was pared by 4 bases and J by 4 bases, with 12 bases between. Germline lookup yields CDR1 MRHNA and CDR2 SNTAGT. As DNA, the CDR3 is TGTGCCAGCAGTGTACAACGGGCCTCAGATACGCAGTATTTT. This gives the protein CASSVQRASDTQYF.

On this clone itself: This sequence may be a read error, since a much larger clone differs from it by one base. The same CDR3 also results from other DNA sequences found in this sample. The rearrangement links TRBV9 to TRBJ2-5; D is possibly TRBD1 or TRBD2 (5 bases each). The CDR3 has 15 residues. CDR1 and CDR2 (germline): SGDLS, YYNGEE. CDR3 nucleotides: TGTGCCAGCAGCGTCCGGGACGGCCTGGGAGAGACACAGTACTTC. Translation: CASSVRDGLGETQYF.

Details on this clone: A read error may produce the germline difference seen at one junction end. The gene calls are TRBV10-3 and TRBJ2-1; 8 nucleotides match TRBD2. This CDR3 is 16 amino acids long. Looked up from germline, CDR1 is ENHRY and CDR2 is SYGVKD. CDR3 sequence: CAIRDGLAGGLNEQFF. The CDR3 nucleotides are TGTGCCATCCGTGATGGACTCGCGGGAGGTCTGAATGAGCAGTTCTTC.

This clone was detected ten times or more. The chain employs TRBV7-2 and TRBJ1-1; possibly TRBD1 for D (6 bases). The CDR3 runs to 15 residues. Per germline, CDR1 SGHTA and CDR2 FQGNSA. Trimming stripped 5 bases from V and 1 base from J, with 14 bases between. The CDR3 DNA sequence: TGTGCCAGCAGCCCTACACAGGGTTGGAACACTGAAGCTTTCTTT. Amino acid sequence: CASSPTQGWNTEAFF.

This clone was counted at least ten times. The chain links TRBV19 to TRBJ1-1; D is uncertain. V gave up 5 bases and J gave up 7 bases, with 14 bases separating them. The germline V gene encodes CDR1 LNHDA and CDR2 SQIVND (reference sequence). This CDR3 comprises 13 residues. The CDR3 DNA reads TGTGCCAGTAGTGTGGGAGGGCCCGGTGAAGCTTTCTTT. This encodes CASSVGGPGEAFF.

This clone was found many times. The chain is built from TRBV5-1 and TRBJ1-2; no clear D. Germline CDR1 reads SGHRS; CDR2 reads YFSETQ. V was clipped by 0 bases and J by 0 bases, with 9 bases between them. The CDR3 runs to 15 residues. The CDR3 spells CASSLVADSNYGYTF. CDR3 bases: TGCGCCAGCAGCTTGGTGGCGGATTCTAACTATGGCTACACCTTC.

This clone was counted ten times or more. The CDR3 region has the DNA TGTGCCAGCAGCTTGGAGACAGGGTCCTATAATTCACCCCTCCACTTT. Its protein product is CASSLETGSYNSPLHF. The chain uses TRBV5-8 and TRBJ1-6; TRBD1 aligns across 7 bases. J was trimmed by 1 base and V by 0 bases; bases with no gene match: 1. Germline lookup yields CDR1 SGHTS and CDR2 YDEGEE. The CDR3 is made up of 16 amino acids.

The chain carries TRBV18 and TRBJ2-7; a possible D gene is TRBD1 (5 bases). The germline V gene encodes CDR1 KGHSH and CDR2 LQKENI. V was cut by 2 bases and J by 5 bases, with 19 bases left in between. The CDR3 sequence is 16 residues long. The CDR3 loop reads CASSPLLAGMTDEQYF. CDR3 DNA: TGTGCCAGCTCACCATTACTGGCAGGGATGACGGACGAGCAGTACTTC.

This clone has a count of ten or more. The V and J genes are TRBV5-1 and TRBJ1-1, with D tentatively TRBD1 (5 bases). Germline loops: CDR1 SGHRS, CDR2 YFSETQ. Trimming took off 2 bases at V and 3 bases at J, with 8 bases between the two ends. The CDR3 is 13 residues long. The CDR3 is CASSFMTDTEAFF. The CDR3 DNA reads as TGCGCCAGCAGCTTCATGACAGACACTGAAGCTTTCTTT.